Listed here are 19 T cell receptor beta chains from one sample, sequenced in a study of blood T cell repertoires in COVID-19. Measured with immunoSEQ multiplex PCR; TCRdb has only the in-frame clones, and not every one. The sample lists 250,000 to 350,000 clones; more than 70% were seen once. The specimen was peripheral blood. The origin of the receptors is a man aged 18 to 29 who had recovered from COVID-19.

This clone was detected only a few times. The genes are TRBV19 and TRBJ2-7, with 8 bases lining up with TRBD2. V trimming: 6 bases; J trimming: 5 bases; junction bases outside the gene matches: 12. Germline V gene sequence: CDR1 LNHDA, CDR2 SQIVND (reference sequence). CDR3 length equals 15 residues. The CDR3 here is CASSVARTGGDEQYF. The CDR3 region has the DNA TGTGCCAGTAGCGTAGCTCGAACGGGAGGGGACGAGCAGTACTTC.

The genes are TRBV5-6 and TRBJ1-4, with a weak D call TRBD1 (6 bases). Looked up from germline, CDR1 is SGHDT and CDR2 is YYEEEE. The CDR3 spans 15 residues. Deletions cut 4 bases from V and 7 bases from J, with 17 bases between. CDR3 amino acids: CASSDLGTPGEKLFF. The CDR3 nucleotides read TGTGCCAGCAGCGACCTCGGGACACCGGGTGAAAAACTGTTTTTT.

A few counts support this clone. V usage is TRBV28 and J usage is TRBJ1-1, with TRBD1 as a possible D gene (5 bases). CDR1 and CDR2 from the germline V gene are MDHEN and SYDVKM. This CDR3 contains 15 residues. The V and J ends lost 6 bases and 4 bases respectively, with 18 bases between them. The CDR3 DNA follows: TGTGCCAGCAGGGTCGTCGGCGGGGCGGCCACTGAAGCTTTCTTT. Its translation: CASRVVGGAATEAFF.

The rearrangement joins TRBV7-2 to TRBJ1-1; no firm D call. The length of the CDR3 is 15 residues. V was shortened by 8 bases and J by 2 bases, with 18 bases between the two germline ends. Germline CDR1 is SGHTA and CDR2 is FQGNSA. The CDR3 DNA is TGTGCCAGCGGGGTAAGGCGGGGAGAAAACACTGAAGCTTTCTTT. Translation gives CASGVRRGENTEAFF.

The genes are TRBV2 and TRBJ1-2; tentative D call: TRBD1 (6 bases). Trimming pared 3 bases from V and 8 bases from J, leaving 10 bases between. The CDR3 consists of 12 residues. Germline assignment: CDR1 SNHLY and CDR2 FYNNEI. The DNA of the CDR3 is TGTGCCAGCAGTGAGACAGGCAGGGGCTACACCTTC. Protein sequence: CASSETGRGYTF.

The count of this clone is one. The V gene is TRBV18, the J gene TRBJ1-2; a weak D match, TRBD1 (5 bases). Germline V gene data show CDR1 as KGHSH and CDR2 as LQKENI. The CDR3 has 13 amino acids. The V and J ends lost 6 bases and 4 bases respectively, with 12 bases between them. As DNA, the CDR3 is TGTGCCAGCTCGCCCGACAGTATCTATGGCTACACCTTC. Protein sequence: CASSPDSIYGYTF.

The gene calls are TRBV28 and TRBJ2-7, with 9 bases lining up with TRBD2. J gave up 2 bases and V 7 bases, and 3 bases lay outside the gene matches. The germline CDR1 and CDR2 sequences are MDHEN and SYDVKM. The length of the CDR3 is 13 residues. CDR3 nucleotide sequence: TGTGCCAGCAAGGCGGGAGGGCCCTACGAGCAGTACTTC. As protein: CASKAGGPYEQYF. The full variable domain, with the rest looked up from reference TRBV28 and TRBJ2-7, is DVKVTQSSRYLVKRTGEKVFLECVQDMDHENMFWYRQDPGLGLRLIYFSYDVKMKEKGDIPEGYSVSREKKERFSLILESASTNQTSMYLCASKAGGPYEQYFGPGTRLTVT.

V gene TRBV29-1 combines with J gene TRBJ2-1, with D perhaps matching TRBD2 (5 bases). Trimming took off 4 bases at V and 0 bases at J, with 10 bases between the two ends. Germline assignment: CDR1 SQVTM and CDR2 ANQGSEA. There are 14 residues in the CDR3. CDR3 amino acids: CSVVRGSSYNEQFF. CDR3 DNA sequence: TGCAGCGTTGTAAGAGGGAGCTCCTACAATGAGCAGTTCTTC.

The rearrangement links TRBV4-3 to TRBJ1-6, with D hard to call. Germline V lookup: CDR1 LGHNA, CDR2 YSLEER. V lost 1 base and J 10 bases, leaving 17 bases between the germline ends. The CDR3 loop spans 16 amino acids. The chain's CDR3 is CASSQAPSGVDSPLHF. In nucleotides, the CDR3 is TGCGCCAGCAGCCAAGCCCCTAGCGGGGTTGACTCACCCCTCCACTTT.

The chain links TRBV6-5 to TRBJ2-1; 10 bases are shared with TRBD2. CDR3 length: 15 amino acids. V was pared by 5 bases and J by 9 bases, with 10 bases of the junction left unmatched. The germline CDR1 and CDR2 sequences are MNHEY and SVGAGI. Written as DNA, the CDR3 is TGTGCCAGCAGTCCCTCGAGCGGGGGGGCGGTTGAGCAGTTCTTC. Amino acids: CASSPSSGGAVEQFF.

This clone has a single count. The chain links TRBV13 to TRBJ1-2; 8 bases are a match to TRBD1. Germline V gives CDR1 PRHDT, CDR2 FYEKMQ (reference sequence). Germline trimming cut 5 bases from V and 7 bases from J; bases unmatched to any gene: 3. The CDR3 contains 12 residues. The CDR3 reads CASSKQGVGYTF. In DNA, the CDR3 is TGTGCCAGCAGCAAACAGGGGGTTGGCTACACCTTC.

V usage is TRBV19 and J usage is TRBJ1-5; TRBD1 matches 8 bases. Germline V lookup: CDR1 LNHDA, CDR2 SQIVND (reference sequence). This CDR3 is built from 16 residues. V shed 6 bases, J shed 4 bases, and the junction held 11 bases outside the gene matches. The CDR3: CASSGEGQGANQPQHF. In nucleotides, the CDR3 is TGTGCCAGTAGCGGGGAGGGCCAGGGGGCGAATCAGCCCCAGCATTTT.

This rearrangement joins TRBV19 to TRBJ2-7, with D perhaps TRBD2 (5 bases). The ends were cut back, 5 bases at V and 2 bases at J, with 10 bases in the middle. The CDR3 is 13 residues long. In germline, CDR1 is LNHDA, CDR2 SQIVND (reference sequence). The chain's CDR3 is CASSAGKTYEQYF. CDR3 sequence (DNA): TGTGCCAGTAGTGCCGGGAAAACCTACGAGCAGTACTTC.

The CDR3 nucleotides are TGTGCCAGCAGTCCAGGGAGCAATCAGCCCCAGCATTTT. It translates to CASSPGSNQPQHF. The chain combines TRBV7-2 with TRBJ1-5; D is perhaps TRBD1 (5 bases). Germline V gene lookup returns CDR1 SGHTA and CDR2 FQGNSA. V was clipped by 6 bases and J by 1 base, with 7 bases between them. The CDR3 spans 13 residues.

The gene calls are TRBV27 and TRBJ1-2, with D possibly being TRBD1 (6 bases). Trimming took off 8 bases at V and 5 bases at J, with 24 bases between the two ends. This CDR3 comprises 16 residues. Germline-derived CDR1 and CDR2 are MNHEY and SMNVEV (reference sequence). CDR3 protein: CASGTWTAFNLYGYTF. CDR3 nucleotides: TGTGCCAGCGGTACGTGGACAGCATTTAATCTGTATGGCTACACCTTC.

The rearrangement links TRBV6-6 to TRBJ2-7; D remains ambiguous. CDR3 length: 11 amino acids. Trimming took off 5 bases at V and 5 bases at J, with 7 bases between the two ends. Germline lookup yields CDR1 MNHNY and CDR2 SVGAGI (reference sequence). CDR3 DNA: TGTGCCAGCAGTGTTATAGACGAGCAGTACTTC. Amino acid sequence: CASSVIDEQYF.

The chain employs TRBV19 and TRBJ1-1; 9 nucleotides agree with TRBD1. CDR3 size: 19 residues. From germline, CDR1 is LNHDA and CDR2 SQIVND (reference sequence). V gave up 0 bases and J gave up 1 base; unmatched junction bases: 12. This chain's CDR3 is CASSIDSNRGRWPNTEAFF. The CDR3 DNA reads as TGTGCCAGTAGTATAGATTCGAACAGGGGGCGCTGGCCGAACACTGAAGCTTTCTTT.

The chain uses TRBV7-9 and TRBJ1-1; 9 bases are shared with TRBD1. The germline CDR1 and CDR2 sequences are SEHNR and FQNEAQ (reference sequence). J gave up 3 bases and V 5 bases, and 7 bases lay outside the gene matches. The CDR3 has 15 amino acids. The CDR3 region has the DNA TGTGCCAGCAGCGCGGGACAGGGTTCGGACACTGAAGCTTTCTTT. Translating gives CASSAGQGSDTEAFF.

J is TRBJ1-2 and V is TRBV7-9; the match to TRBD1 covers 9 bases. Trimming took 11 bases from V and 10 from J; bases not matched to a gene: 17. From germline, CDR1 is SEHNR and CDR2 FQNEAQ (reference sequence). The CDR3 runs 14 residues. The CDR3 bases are TGTGCCGAACCGCACGGGACAGGGCCATGGGACTACACCTTC. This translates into CAEPHGTGPWDYTF.